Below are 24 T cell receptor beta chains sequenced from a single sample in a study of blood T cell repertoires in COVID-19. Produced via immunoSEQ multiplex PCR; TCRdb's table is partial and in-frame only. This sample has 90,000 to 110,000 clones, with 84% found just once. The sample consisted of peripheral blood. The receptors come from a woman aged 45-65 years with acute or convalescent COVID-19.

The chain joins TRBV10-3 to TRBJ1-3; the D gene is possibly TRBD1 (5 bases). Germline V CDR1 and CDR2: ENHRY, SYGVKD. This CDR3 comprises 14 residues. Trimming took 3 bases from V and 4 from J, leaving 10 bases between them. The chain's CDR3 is CAISEWGAGNTIYF. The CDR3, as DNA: TGTGCCATCAGTGAATGGGGCGCCGGAAACACCATATATTTT.

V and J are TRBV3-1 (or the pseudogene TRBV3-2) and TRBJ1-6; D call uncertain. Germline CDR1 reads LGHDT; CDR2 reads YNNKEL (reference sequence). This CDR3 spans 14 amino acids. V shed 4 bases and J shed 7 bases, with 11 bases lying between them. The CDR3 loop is CASSPLQRNSPLHF. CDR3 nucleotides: TGTGCCAGCAGCCCACTCCAGAGGAATTCACCCCTCCACTTT.

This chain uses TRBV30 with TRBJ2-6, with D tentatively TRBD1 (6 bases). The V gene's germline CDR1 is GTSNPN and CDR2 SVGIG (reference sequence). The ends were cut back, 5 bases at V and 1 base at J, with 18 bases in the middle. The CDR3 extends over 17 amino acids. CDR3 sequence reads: CAWCRGPGKSGANVLTF. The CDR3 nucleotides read TGTGCCTGGTGCAGGGGCCCCGGAAAGTCTGGGGCCAACGTCCTGACTTTC.

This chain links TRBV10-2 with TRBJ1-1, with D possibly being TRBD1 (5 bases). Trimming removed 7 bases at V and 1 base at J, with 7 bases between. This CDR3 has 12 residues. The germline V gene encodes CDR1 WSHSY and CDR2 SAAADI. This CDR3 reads CASTDRNTEAFF. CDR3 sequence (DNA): TGCGCCAGCACAGACAGGAACACTGAAGCTTTCTTT.

The CDR3 protein is CATSRDSVSARYQPQHF. Here the CDR3 DNA reads TGTGCCACCAGCAGAGATTCGGTTTCAGCCAGGTATCAGCCCCAGCATTTT. This chain uses TRBV15 with TRBJ1-5; D ambiguous. This CDR3 comprises 17 residues. The V and J ends lost 0 bases and 5 bases respectively, with 17 bases between them. CDR1 is LNHNV, CDR2 YYDKDF, per germline (reference sequence).

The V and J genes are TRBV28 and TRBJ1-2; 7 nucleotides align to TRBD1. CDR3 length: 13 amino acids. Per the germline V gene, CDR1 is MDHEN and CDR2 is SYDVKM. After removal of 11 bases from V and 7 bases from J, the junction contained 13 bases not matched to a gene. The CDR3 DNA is TGTGCCTCCACCGGGACAGCTGCAGGTGGCTACACCTTC. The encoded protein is CASTGTAAGGYTF.

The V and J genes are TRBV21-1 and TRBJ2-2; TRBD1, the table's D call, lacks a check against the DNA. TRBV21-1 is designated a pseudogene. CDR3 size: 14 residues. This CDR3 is CASILAGCTGELFF. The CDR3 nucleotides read TGTGCCAGCATCCTTGCAGGGTGCACCGGGGAGCTGTTTTTT.

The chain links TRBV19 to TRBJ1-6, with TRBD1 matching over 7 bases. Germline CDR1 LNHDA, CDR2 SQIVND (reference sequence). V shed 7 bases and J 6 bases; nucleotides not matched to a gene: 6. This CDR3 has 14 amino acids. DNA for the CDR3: TGTGCCAGTACCCCGACAGGGAGTAATTCACCCCTCCACTTT. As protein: CASTPTGSNSPLHF.

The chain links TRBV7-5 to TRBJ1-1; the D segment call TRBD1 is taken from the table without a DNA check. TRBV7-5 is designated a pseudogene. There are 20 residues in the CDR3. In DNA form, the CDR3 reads TGTGCCAGAAGCTTGCCGGGACAGGGGGAACGCATAAAACGGAACACTGAAGCTTTCTTT. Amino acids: CARSLPGQGERIKRNTEAFF.

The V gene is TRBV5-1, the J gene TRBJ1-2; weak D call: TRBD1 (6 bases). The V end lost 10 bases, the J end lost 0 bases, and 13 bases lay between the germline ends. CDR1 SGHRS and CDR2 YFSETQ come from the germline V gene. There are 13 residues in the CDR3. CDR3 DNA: TGCGCCTCCCGGACAGAAACTAACTATGGCTACACCTTC. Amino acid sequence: CASRTETNYGYTF. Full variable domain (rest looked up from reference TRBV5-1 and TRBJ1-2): KAGVTQTPRYLIKTRGQQVTLSCSPISGHRSVSWYQQTPGQGLQFLFEYFSETQRNKGNFPGRFSGRQFSNSRSEMNVSTLELGDSALYLCASRTETNYGYTFGSGTRLTVV.

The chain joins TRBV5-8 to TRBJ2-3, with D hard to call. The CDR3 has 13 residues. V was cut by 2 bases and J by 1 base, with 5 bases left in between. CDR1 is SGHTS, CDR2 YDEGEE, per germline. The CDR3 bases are TGTGCCAGCAGCTTAGAGGGCACAGATACGCAGTATTTT. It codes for CASSLEGTDTQYF.

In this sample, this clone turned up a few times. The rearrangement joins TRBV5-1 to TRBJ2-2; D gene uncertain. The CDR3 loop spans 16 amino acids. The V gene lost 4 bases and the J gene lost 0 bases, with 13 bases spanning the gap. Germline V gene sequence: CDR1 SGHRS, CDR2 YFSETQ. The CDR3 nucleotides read TGCGCCAGCAGCATAGCTAGTTCCCCGAACACCGGGGAGCTGTTTTTT. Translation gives CASSIASSPNTGELFF.

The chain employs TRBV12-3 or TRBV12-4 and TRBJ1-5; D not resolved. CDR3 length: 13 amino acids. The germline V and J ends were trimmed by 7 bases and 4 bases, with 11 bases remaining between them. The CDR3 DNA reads TGTGCCAGCACGGTGAGCCGGAATCAGCCCCAGCATTTT. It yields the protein CASTVSRNQPQHF.

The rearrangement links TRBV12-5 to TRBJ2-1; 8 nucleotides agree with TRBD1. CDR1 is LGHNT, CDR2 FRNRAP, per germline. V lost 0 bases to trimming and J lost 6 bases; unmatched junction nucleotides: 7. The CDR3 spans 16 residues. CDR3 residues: CASGLVNGQGANEQFF. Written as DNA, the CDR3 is TGTGCTAGTGGTTTGGTAAACGGCCAGGGGGCCAATGAGCAGTTCTTC.

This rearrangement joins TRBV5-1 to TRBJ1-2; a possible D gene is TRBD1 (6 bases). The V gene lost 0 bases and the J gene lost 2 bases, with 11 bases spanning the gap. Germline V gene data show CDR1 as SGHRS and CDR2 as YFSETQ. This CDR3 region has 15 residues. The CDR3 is CASSLGAGENYGYTF. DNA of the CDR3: TGCGCCAGCAGCTTGGGAGCAGGGGAGAACTATGGCTACACCTTC.

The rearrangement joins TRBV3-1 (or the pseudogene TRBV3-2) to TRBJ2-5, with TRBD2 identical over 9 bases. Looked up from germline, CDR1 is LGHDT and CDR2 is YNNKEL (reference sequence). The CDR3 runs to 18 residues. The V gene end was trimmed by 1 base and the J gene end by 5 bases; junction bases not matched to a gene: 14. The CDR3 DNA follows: TGTGCCAGCAGCCAAGGCGGGACTAGCTTGGGTTTGTCGGAGACCCAGTACTTC. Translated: CASSQGGTSLGLSETQYF.

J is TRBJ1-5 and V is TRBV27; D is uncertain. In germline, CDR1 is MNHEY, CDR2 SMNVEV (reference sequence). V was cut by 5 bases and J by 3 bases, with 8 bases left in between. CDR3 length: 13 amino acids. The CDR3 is CASSRTANQPQHF. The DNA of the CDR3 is TGTGCCAGCAGTCGGACTGCCAATCAGCCCCAGCATTTT.

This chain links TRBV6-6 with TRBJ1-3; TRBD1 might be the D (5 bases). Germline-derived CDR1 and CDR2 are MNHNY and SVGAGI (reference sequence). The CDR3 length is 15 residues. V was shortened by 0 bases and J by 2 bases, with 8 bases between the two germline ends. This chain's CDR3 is CASSYSTRAGNTIYF. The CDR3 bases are TGTGCCAGCAGTTACTCGACCAGGGCTGGAAACACCATATATTTT.

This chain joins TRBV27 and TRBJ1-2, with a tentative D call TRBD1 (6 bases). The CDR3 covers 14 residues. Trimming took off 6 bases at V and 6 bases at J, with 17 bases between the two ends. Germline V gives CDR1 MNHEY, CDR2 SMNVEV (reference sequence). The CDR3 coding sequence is TGTGCCAGCAGGTCCTACAGGGCCGGAGATGGCTACACCTTC. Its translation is CASRSYRAGDGYTF.

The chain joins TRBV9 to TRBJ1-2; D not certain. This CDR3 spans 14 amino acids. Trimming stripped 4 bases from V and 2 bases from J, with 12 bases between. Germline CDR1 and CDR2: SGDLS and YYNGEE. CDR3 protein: CASSPEVGNYGYTF. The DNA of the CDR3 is TGTGCCAGCAGCCCTGAGGTCGGGAACTATGGCTACACCTTC.

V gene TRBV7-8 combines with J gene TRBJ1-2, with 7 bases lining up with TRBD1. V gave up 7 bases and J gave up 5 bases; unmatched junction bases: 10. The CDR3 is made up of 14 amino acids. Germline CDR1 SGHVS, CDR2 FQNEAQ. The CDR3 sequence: CASTTETGSYGYTF. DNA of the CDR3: TGTGCCAGCACCACGGAGACAGGGTCTTATGGCTACACCTTC.

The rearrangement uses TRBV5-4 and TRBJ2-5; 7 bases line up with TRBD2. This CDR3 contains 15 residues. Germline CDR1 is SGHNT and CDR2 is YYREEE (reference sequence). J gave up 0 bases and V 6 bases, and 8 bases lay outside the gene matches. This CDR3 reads CASTSTGTNQETQYF. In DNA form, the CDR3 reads TGTGCCAGCACCTCAACCGGGACTAACCAAGAGACCCAGTACTTC. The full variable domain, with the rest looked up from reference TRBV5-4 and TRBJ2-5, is ETGVTQSPTHLIKTRGQQVTLRCSSQSGHNTVSWYQQALGQGPQFIFQYYREEENGRGNFPPRFSGLQFPNYSSELNVNALELDDSALYLCASTSTGTNQETQYFGPGTRLLVL.

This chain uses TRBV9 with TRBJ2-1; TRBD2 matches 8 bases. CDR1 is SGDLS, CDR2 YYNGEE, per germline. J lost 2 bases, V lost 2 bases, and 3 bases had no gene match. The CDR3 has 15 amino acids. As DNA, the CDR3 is TGTGCCAGCAGCGTCAGCGGGGGAACCTACAATGAGCAGTTCTTC. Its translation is CASSVSGGTYNEQFF.

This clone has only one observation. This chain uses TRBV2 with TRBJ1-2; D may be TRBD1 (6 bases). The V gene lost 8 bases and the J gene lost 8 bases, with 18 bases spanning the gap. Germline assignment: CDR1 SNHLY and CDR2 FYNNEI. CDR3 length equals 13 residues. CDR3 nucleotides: TGTGCCAGCGATCCACAGGGAAGAGAGGGCTACACCTTC. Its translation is CASDPQGREGYTF.